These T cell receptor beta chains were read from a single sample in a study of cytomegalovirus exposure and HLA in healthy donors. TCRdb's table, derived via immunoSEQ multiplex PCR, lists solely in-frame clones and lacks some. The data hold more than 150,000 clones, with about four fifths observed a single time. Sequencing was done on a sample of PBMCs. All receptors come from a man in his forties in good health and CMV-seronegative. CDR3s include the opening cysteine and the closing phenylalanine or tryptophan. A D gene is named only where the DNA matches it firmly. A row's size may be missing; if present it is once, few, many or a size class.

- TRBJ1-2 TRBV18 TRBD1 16 CASSPLIDRGLYGYTF TGTGCCAGCTCACCACTTATAGACAGGGGACTCTATGGCTACACCTTC
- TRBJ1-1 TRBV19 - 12 CASKDTNTEAFF TGTGCCAGCAAGGACACGAACACTGAAGCTTTCTTT
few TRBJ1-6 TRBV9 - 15 CASSSRGAYNSPLHF TGTGCCAGCAGCAGCAGGGGCGCCTATAATTCACCCCTCCACTTT
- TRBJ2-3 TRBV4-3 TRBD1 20 CASSQEVGQGSLFITDTQYF TGCGCCAGCAGCCAAGAGGTGGGACAGGGGTCCCTCTTTATCACAGATACGCAGTATTTT
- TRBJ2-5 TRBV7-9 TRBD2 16 CSSSLGSGRTQETQYF TGTTCCAGCAGCTTAGGTAGCGGGAGGACCCAAGAGACCCAGTACTTC
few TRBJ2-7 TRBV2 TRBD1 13 CASRIRDSYEQYF TGTGCCAGCAGGATTAGGGACAGCTACGAGCAGTACTTC
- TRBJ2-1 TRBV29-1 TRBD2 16 CSVPTRLAGGQGEQFF TGCAGCGTTCCTACAAGACTAGCGGGGGGGCAGGGTGAGCAGTTCTTC
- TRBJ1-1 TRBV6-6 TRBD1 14 CASNPGGVGTEAFF TGTGCCAGCAATCCAGGGGGCGTTGGCACTGAAGCTTTCTTT
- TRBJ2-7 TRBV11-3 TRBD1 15 CASSFRDSRSYEQYF TGTGCCAGCAGCTTCCGGGACAGCCGCTCCTACGAGCAGTACTTC
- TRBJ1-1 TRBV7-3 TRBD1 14 CASSYGTGETEAFF TGTGCCAGCAGCTACGGGACAGGGGAGACTGAAGCTTTCTTT
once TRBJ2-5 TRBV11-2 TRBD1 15 CASSSSDRGKWAQYF TGTGCCAGCAGCTCTTCGGACAGGGGGAAGTGGGCCCAGTACTTC
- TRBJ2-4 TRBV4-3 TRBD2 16 CASSPTVAGGGTIQYF TGCGCCAGCAGCCCCACGGTGGCGGGAGGGGGGACCATTCAGTACTTC
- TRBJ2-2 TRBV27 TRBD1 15 CASSKTGGAFGELFF TGTGCCAGCAGTAAGACAGGGGGCGCCTTCGGGGAGCTGTTTTTT
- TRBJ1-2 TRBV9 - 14 CASSSQTASKGYTF TGTGCCAGCAGCTCTCAGACAGCCTCTAAGGGCTACACCTTC
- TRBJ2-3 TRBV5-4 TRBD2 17 CASSLFHGGVSTDTQYF TGTGCCAGCAGCTTGTTTCACGGGGGGGTAAGCACAGATACGCAGTATTTT
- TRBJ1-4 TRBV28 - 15 CASRAYGGVNEKLFF TGTGCCAGCAGGGCCTATGGGGGGGTTAATGAAAAACTGTTTTTT
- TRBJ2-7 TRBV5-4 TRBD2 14 CASSSGTRPLEQYF TGTGCCAGCAGCTCCGGGACTAGACCCCTCGAGCAGTACTTC
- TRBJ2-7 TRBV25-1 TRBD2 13 CATRPGTTYEQYF TGTGCCACCCGACCCGGGACTACCTACGAGCAGTACTTC
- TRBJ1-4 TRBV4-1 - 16 CASSQPGTRTWEKLFF TGCGCCAGCAGCCAGCCCGGGACACGGACTTGGGAAAAACTGTTTTTT
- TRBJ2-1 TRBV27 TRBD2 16 CASSLGTSGYYNEQFF TGTGCCAGCAGTTTGGGGACTAGCGGCTACTACAATGAGCAGTTCTTC
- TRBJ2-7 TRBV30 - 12 CAWSAIGGEQYF TGTGCCTGGAGCGCAATAGGGGGCGAGCAGTACTTC
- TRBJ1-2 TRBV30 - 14 CAWASRQVGYGYTF TGTGCCTGGGCCAGTAGACAGGTGGGCTATGGCTACACCTTC
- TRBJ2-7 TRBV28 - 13 CASSPPGLYEQYF TGTGCCAGCAGCCCACCGGGTCTCTACGAGCAGTACTTC
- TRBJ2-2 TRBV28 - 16 CASHTGLWTNTGELFF TGTGCCAGCCATACCGGGTTGTGGACGAACACCGGGGAGCTGTTTTTT
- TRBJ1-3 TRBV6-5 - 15 CASSYSLRAGNTIYF TGTGCCAGCAGTTACTCGCTCAGGGCTGGAAACACCATATATTTT
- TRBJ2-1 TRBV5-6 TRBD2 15 CASSWRTREYNEQFF TGTGCCAGCAGCTGGAGGACTAGGGAATACAATGAGCAGTTCTTC
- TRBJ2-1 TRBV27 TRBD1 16 CASSWFRDRGRDEQFF TGTGCCAGCAGTTGGTTCCGGGACAGGGGAAGGGATGAGCAGTTCTTC
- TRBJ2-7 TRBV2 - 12 CASSGGGYEQYF TGTGCCAGCAGTGGTGGCGGTTACGAGCAGTACTTC
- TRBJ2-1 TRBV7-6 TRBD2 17 CASSFRVGLAGSNEQFF TGTGCCAGCAGCTTTAGGGTAGGACTAGCGGGGTCCAATGAGCAGTTCTTC
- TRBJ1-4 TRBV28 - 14 CASTPTANYEKLFF TGTGCCAGCACTCCAACAGCAAACTATGAAAAACTGTTTTTT
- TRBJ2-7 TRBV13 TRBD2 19 CASSLSPIRSGTKGLEQYF TGTGCCAGCAGCTTATCCCCAATAAGAAGCGGGACCAAAGGTCTCGAGCAGTACTTC
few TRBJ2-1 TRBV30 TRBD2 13 CAWEREGSNEQFF TGTGCCTGGGAGCGGGAGGGTTCCAATGAGCAGTTCTTC
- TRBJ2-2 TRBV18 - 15 CASGRRDRNTGELFF TGTGCCAGCGGGCGGAGGGACAGGAACACCGGGGAGCTGTTTTTT
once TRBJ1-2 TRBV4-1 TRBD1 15 CASSVAGTGVYGYTF TGCGCCAGCAGCGTGGCCGGGACAGGGGTATATGGCTACACCTTC
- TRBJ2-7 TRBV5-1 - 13 CASSLGGEAEQYF TGCGCCAGCAGCTTGGGTGGGGAGGCGGAGCAGTACTTC
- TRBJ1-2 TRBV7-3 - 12 CASSLDSYGYTF TGTGCCAGCAGCTTGGACAGCTATGGCTACACCTTC
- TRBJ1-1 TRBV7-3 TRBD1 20 CASSPGVGGEAKGGRTEAFF TGTGCCAGCAGCCCCGGGGTAGGGGGCGAAGCAAAGGGGGGCCGCACTGAAGCTTTCTTT
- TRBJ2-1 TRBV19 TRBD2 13 CASRLAGDNEQFF TGTGCCAGTAGACTAGCGGGGGACAATGAGCAGTTCTTC
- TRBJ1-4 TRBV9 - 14 CASSVSATNEKLFF TGTGCCAGCAGCGTAAGCGCAACTAATGAAAAACTGTTTTTT
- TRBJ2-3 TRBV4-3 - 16 CASSQDLASGTDTQYF TGCGCCAGCAGCCAAGACCTAGCATCGGGCACAGATACGCAGTATTTT
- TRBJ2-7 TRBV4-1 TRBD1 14 CASSQDIGWGQGYF TGCGCCAGCAGCCAAGACATTGGCTGGGGACAGGGGTACTTC
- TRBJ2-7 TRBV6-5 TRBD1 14 CASRGQGRTYEQYF TGTGCCAGCAGAGGACAGGGGAGAACCTACGAGCAGTACTTC
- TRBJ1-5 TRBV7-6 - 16 CASSLDGGTPGEPQHF TGTGCCAGCAGCTTAGATGGGGGGACTCCCGGAGAGCCCCAGCATTTT
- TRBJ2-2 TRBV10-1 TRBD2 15 CASRGTSGNTGELFF TGCGCCAGCAGGGGGACTAGCGGAAACACCGGGGAGCTGTTTTTT
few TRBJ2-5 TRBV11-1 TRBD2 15 CASSSRTSGKETQYF TGTGCCAGCAGCTCCCGGACTAGCGGTAAAGAGACCCAGTACTTC
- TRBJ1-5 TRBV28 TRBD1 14 CASSAGQFNQPQHF TGTGCCAGCAGCGCGGGACAGTTTAATCAGCCCCAGCATTTT
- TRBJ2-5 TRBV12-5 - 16 CASGFGRGLNQETQYF TGTGCTAGTGGTTTCGGGAGGGGGCTTAACCAAGAGACCCAGTACTTC
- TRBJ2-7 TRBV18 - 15 CASSPLQGISYEQYF TGTGCCAGCTCACCACTACAGGGTATCTCCTACGAGCAGTACTTC
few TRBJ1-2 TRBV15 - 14 CATSRDRAGLGYTF TGTGCCACCAGCAGAGATAGGGCGGGGCTGGGCTACACCTTC
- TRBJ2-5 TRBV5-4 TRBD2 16 CASSLESGRSVETQYF TGTGCCAGCAGCTTGGAAAGCGGGAGAAGTGTTGAGACCCAGTACTTC
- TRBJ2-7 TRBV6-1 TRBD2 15 CASSERTSVSYEQHF TGTGCCAGCAGTGAGAGGACTAGCGTCTCCTACGAGCAGCACTTC
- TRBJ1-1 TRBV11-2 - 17 CASSSPRGNRWNTEAFF TGTGCCAGCAGCTCACCCCGGGGGAATAGGTGGAACACTGAAGCTTTCTTT
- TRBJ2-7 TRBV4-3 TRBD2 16 CASSQEVRGVGYEQYF TGCGCCAGCAGCCAAGAAGTACGGGGGGTCGGGTACGAGCAGTACTTC